The following is a T cell receptor beta chain sequence with its context. This clonotype was counted a few times. Which antigen it targets is not known. No much larger clone is present one base from it, and per-base qualities are unavailable. The sample belongs to a study of CD8 T cells in ankylosing spondylitis (dated by TCRdb to about 2017). Looking at the study overall: The study profiled T cell receptor beta repertoires in healthy donors and ankylosing spondylitis patients to find disease-linked TCR variants. The whole study cohort included 108 healthy donors and about two dozen ankylosing spondylitis patients. Peripheral blood was sampled, and synovial fluid was additionally collected from ankylosing spondylitis patients.

The junction shows trimming of 5 bases on V and 3 bases on J, and the gene matches do not reach 4 bases of it. CDR1 and CDR2 (SGHTA, FQGNSA) derive from the germline V gene. The CDR3, from cysteine to phenylalanine, totals 14 residues. The only DNA kept is the CDR3, 42 bases in frame from the first base. The sample was run on an Illumina HiSeq 2500. Quantitative 5'-RACE with molecular barcodes was used to prepare TCR beta libraries. On the study's bioinformatics: A new computational method based on a probabilistic model of VDJ rearrangement was used to identify disease-linked TCR variants. TCRdb trimmed the raw reads at Q25, called clones with MiXCR and kept productive beta chains. Each record represents a unique CDR3 protein, reported with the most common genes and DNA among its rows. The V and J calls, along with clone size, are taken from TCRdb and not from the paper's own processing. This sample comprises 800,000 to 900,000 distinct CDR3 sequences, roughly 12% of them detected only once. The ten biggest clones cover 0.51% of the sample.

General conclusions and limits of the study: The disease-linked clones were reported as significantly enriched in matched synovial fluid samples from ankylosing spondylitis patients. A CD8+ phenotype was shown by the disease-linked clones, which were found at relatively low frequencies in peripheral blood. Blood from ankylosing spondylitis patients appeared to be characterized by a TCR beta motif composed of eight or nine highly homologous amino acid variants. Some motif variants were previously reported in synovial fluid and blood of reactive arthritis patients, suggesting common disease-initiation mechanisms.

The TCR was taken from a male donor with ankylosing spondylitis. Recombination joined TRBV7-2 with TRBJ1-1, with TRBD1 identical over 9 junction bases. The sequenced sample was blood, either unsorted or a sorted T cell fraction (not recorded which). In nucleotide form, the sequence is TGTGCCAGCAGCGTTACAGGGGGCGACACTGAAGCTTTCTTT. Protein translation: CASSVTGGDTEAFF. The CDR3 plus the reference TRBV7-2 and TRBJ1-1 genes for the other parts give the full variable domain: GAGVSQSPSNKVTEKGKDVELRCDPISGHTALYWYRQSLGQGLEFLIYFQGNSAPDKSGLPSDRFSAERTGGSVSTLTIQRTQQEDSAVYLCASSVTGGDTEAFFGQGTRLTVV.